What follows are 32 T cell receptor beta chains derived from one specimen sequenced in a study of beta chain features in type 1 diabetes. Expressed TCRB transcripts were sequenced because the entire RNA isolate underwent reverse transcription. TCRdb's table, derived via immunoSEQ multiplex PCR, lists solely in-frame clones and lacks some. Of around 99,000 clones listed, about 40% are singletons. Input material: stem cell memory CD4+ T cells from blood. Receptors originate from a woman between 18 and 30 years old in good health.

The chain employs TRBV5-1 and TRBJ2-1, with D possibly being TRBD2 (5 bases). Germline V gives CDR1 SGHRS, CDR2 YFSETQ. CDR3 length: 13 amino acids. V lost 4 bases, J lost 2 bases, and 7 bases lay in between. The CDR3 protein is CASSPRAYNEQFF. As DNA, the CDR3 is TGCGCCAGCAGCCCGCGGGCCTACAATGAGCAGTTCTTC. Full variable domain (outside the CDR3, taken from reference TRBV5-1 and TRBJ2-1): KAGVTQTPRYLIKTRGQQVTLSCSPISGHRSVSWYQQTPGQGLQFLFEYFSETQRNKGNFPGRFSGRQFSNSRSEMNVSTLELGDSALYLCASSPRAYNEQFFGPGTRLTVL.

The J gene is TRBJ2-1, the V gene TRBV2; 8 nucleotides line up with TRBD1. The CDR3 runs 16 residues. V dropped 4 bases and J dropped 9; count of bases not matched to a gene: 14. The germline CDR1 and CDR2 sequences are SNHLY and FYNNEI. CDR3 nucleotide sequence: TGTGCCAGCAGTGTCCCCGACAGGGGACACATCGGTGAGCAGTTCTTC. This gives the protein CASSVPDRGHIGEQFF. Full variable domain (remainder filled in from reference TRBV2 and TRBJ2-1): EPEVTQTPSHQVTQMGQEVILRCVPISNHLYFYWYRQILGQKVEFLVSFYNNEISEKSEIFDDQFSVERPDGSNFTLKIRSTKLEDSAMYFCASSVPDRGHIGEQFFGPGTRLTVL.

CDR3 amino acids: CASSFPAAARLATEAFF. The CDR3 DNA sequence: TGTGCCAGCAGCTTCCCCGCCGCGGCCCGGCTGGCCACTGAAGCTTTCTTT. The chain uses TRBV7-9 and TRBJ1-1; D not certain. In germline, CDR1 is SEHNR, CDR2 FQNEAQ (reference sequence). V lost 3 bases and J lost 4, with 21 bases in between. This CDR3 region has 17 residues.

The rearrangement joins TRBV9 to TRBJ2-1, with 9 bases identical to TRBD2. Per the germline V gene, CDR1 is SGDLS and CDR2 is YYNGEE. This CDR3 is 16 amino acids long. V was pared by 4 bases and J by 0 bases, with 5 bases of the junction left unmatched. The DNA for the CDR3 is TGTGCCAGCAGCAGACTAGCGGCCAGCTCCTACAATGAGCAGTTCTTC. It is translated as CASSRLAASSYNEQFF.

This clone occurred a few times. This rearrangement joins TRBV25-1 to TRBJ2-2; possible D gene TRBD2, 6 bases. The germline V gene has CDR1 MGHDK and CDR2 SYGVNS. This CDR3 contains 14 residues. V was cut by 6 bases and J by 0 bases, with 8 bases left in between. The DNA for the CDR3 is TGTGCCAGCAGACTAGCATCGAACACCGGGGAGCTGTTTTTT. It yields the protein CASRLASNTGELFF.

The rearrangement joins TRBV5-1 to TRBJ2-7; 7 nucleotides match TRBD2. Per germline, CDR1 SGHRS and CDR2 YFSETQ. V lost 3 bases to trimming and J lost 5 bases; unmatched junction nucleotides: 11. CDR3 length: 15 residues. The CDR3 DNA sequence: TGCGCCAGCAGCTCCGATGGGGCGGGAGTAAACGAGCAGTACTTC. Translation: CASSSDGAGVNEQYF.

The table lists this clone with a few counts. V gene TRBV2 combines with J gene TRBJ2-5; 12 bases match TRBD1. Germline trimming cut 6 bases from V and 5 bases from J; bases unmatched to any gene: 7. Germline lookup yields CDR1 SNHLY and CDR2 FYNNEI. The CDR3 consists of 15 residues. The chain's CDR3 is CASRRGTGGRETQYF. The CDR3 nucleotides read TGTGCCAGCAGACGCGGGACAGGGGGCCGTGAGACCCAGTACTTC.

This clone occurred a few times. The CDR3 sequence is CASRATGTGAIDTQYF. In DNA, the CDR3 is TGTGCCAGCAGGGCGACCGGAACCGGAGCTATAGATACGCAGTATTTT. The chain links TRBV5-4 to TRBJ2-3; D is undetermined. This CDR3 comprises 16 residues. The ends were cut back, 5 bases at V and 5 bases at J, with 21 bases in the middle. CDR1 and CDR2 (germline): SGHNT, YYREEE (reference sequence).

The table lists this clone with a count of one. This chain's CDR3 is CASSTSWGNTGELFF. The CDR3 DNA sequence: TGTGCCAGCTCAACATCATGGGGCAACACCGGGGAGCTGTTTTTT. V gene TRBV18 combines with J gene TRBJ2-2; possible D gene TRBD1, 5 bases. V shed 5 bases and J shed 2 bases, with 12 bases lying between them. The CDR3 consists of 15 residues. The germline CDR1 and CDR2 sequences are KGHSH and LQKENI.

The V call is TRBV28, the J call TRBJ2-7, with TRBD1 identical over 9 bases. The CDR3 totals 16 residues. V dropped 5 bases and J dropped 1; count of bases not matched to a gene: 9. Germline V gene lookup returns CDR1 MDHEN and CDR2 SYDVKM. CDR3 residues: CASSPRGQGLSYEQYF. The CDR3 DNA reads TGTGCCAGCAGTCCACGGGGACAGGGATTGTCCTACGAGCAGTACTTC.

This chain links TRBV7-2 with TRBJ2-7; a weak D match, TRBD2 (5 bases). Trimming cost V 6 bases and J 6 bases, with 9 bases left between them. CDR3 length: 11 residues. Per germline, CDR1 SGHTA and CDR2 FQGNSA. The CDR3 DNA sequence: TGTGCCAGCAGGGACTCCCTCGAGCAGTACTTC. This codes for CASRDSLEQYF.

J is TRBJ2-2 and V is TRBV18, with D possibly being TRBD2 (5 bases). Between the trimmed V and J ends, which lost 4 bases and 3 bases, there was a span of 9 bases. Germline lookup yields CDR1 KGHSH and CDR2 LQKENI. This CDR3 region has 14 residues. In DNA, the CDR3 is TGTGCCAGCTCACGGCAGGACTACACCGGGGAGCTGTTTTTT. Its protein product is CASSRQDYTGELFF.

This chain uses TRBV27 with TRBJ2-3; 8 bases are shared with TRBD2. CDR1 MNHEY and CDR2 SMNVEV come from the germline V gene (reference sequence). Trimming at V came to 5 bases and at J to 3 bases, leaving 10 bases not matched to a gene. This CDR3 spans 16 amino acids. The CDR3 coding sequence is TGTGCCAGCAGTCACTCCGGGACTAGTAGTACAGATACGCAGTATTTT. It codes for CASSHSGTSSTDTQYF.

In DNA, the CDR3 is TGTGCCAGTAGCCAGTTGGGCAGGCCTTTCTATGGCTACACCTTC. It is translated as CASSQLGRPFYGYTF. The chain recombines TRBV19 with TRBJ1-2, with unresolved D. V was shortened by 6 bases and J by 4 bases, with 18 bases between the two germline ends. The CDR3 loop spans 15 amino acids. The V gene's germline CDR1 is LNHDA and CDR2 SQIVND (reference sequence).

The sample holds a few counts of this clone. This chain links TRBV10-3 with TRBJ2-4; 8 bases are shared with TRBD2. Germline V gene lookup returns CDR1 ENHRY and CDR2 SYGVKD. The CDR3 is made up of 18 amino acids. Trimming took 0 bases from V and 2 from J; bases not matched to a gene: 9. Here the CDR3 reads CAISESVPREGSKNIQYF. The CDR3 nucleotides are TGTGCCATCAGTGAGTCGGTTCCACGGGAGGGATCCAAAAACATTCAGTACTTC.

This clone appeared a few times. The V and J genes are TRBV29-1 and TRBJ2-3; TRBD1 matches at 7 bases. In germline, CDR1 is SQVTM, CDR2 ANQGSEA. This CDR3 is 14 amino acids long. Germline trimming cut 7 bases from V and 1 base from J; bases unmatched to any gene: 8. The CDR3 is CSAWERGRTDTQYF. In DNA, the CDR3 is TGCAGCGCATGGGAGAGGGGGCGCACAGATACGCAGTATTTT.

The genes are TRBV19 and TRBJ2-7; 12 bases line up with TRBD2. The V gene's germline CDR1 is LNHDA and CDR2 SQIVND (reference sequence). The CDR3 totals 15 residues. With V trimmed by 6 bases and J by 1 base, 4 bases remained unmatched. The DNA for the CDR3 is TGTGCCAGTAGCCAGACTAGCGGGAGTTCCTACGAGCAGTACTTC. It specifies CASSQTSGSSYEQYF.

The gene calls are TRBV4-3 and TRBJ1-2; no firm D call. Trimming took off 1 base at V and 4 bases at J, with 13 bases between the two ends. Germline loops: CDR1 LGHNA, CDR2 YSLEER. This CDR3 is 15 amino acids long. CDR3 in amino acids: CASSQVLRSLYGYTF. Written as DNA, the CDR3 is TGCGCCAGCAGCCAAGTACTACGGAGCCTCTATGGCTACACCTTC.

The J gene is TRBJ2-6, the V gene TRBV11-3; a weak D match, TRBD2 (5 bases). The CDR3 sequence is 19 residues long. Germline V gene sequence: CDR1 SGHNT, CDR2 YENEEA. V was cut by 4 bases and J by 0 bases, with 19 bases left in between. The CDR3 here is CASSSLGRVRRSGANVLTF. As DNA, the CDR3 is TGTGCCAGCAGCTCCTTAGGGCGGGTACGGCGCTCTGGGGCCAACGTCCTGACTTTC.

This clone has a single count. The rearrangement joins TRBV18 to TRBJ2-7, with D tentatively TRBD1 (6 bases). The CDR3 loop spans 14 amino acids. Trimming took off 1 base at V and 2 bases at J, with 9 bases between the two ends. The V gene's germline CDR1 is KGHSH and CDR2 LQKENI. The CDR3 nucleotides read TGTGCCAGCTCACCACTAACAGGGACCTACGAGCAGTACTTC. Translation gives CASSPLTGTYEQYF. Variable domain in full (rest from reference TRBV18 and TRBJ2-7): NAGVMQNPRHLVRRRGQEARLRCSPMKGHSHVYWYRQLPEEGLKFMVYLQKENIIDESGMPKERFSAEFPKEGPSILRIQQVVRGDSAAYFCASSPLTGTYEQYFGPGTRLTVT.

V usage is TRBV5-6 and J usage is TRBJ2-2; tentatively, D is TRBD1 (6 bases). With 3 bases removed from V and 5 bases from J, the gap between germline ends came to 8 bases. Looked up from germline, CDR1 is SGHDT and CDR2 is YYEEEE. The length of the CDR3 is 13 residues. The chain's CDR3 is CASSSGVTGELFF. The CDR3 coding sequence is TGTGCCAGCAGCTCAGGGGTTACCGGGGAGCTGTTTTTT.

J is TRBJ1-2 and V is TRBV15; D perhaps matches TRBD1 (6 bases). The CDR3 extends over 14 amino acids. The V gene lost 0 bases and the J gene lost 4 bases, with 9 bases spanning the gap. The germline CDR1 and CDR2 sequences are LNHNV and YYDKDF (reference sequence). Here the CDR3 reads CATSRDFRGYGYTF. The CDR3 region has the DNA TGTGCCACCAGCAGAGATTTCAGGGGCTATGGCTACACCTTC.

This clone has more than one count but fewer than ten. The chain joins TRBV5-1 to TRBJ2-5; unclear D gene. Germline-derived CDR1 and CDR2 are SGHRS and YFSETQ. Trimming took off 2 bases at V and 5 bases at J, with 13 bases between the two ends. CDR3 length equals 14 residues. The CDR3 nucleotides are TGCGCCAGCAGCTTTACGTGGCTTCTGGAGACCCAGTACTTC. Translating gives CASSFTWLLETQYF. Looking up the rest from reference TRBV5-1 and TRBJ2-5 gives the full variable domain: KAGVTQTPRYLIKTRGQQVTLSCSPISGHRSVSWYQQTPGQGLQFLFEYFSETQRNKGNFPGRFSGRQFSNSRSEMNVSTLELGDSALYLCASSFTWLLETQYFGPGTRLLVL.

The CDR3 sequence: CAWSRQGNYEQYF. In nucleotides, the CDR3 is TGTGCCTGGAGCAGACAGGGGAACTACGAGCAGTACTTC. This chain uses TRBV30 with TRBJ2-7; 8 positions match TRBD1. In germline, CDR1 is GTSNPN, CDR2 SVGIG (reference sequence). Trimming took 3 bases from V and 3 from J; bases not matched to a gene: 4. CDR3 length: 13 amino acids.

The rearrangement joins TRBV7-5 to TRBJ2-5; the table calls TRBD2, which could not be checked here. TRBV7-5 has pseudogene status. The CDR3 covers 12 residues. This CDR3 reads CASSLLQETQYF. The CDR3 DNA follows: TGTGCCAGCAGCCTACTACAAGAGACCCAGTACTTC.

The V call is TRBV27, the J call TRBJ2-7, with TRBD2 matching 7 bases. CDR1 and CDR2 from the germline V gene are MNHEY and SMNVEV (reference sequence). This CDR3 comprises 15 residues. Germline trimming cut 3 bases from V and 5 bases from J; bases unmatched to any gene: 10. In DNA form, the CDR3 reads TGTGCCAGCAGTTTTCGAGGCGGGAGCTTCCACGAGCAGTACTTC. This sequence encodes CASSFRGGSFHEQYF.

The rearrangement joins TRBV28 to TRBJ2-6, with D possibly being TRBD1 (5 bases). CDR1 and CDR2 (germline): MDHEN, SYDVKM. The CDR3 runs to 15 residues. Trimming pared 5 bases from V and 0 bases from J, leaving 8 bases between. In nucleotides, the CDR3 is TGTGCCAGCAGTATGGACACCTCTGGGGCCAACGTCCTGACTTTC. It is translated as CASSMDTSGANVLTF.

The chain couples TRBV7-2 to TRBJ1-4; the D is unclear. V gave up 5 bases and J gave up 4 bases, with 11 bases separating them. This CDR3 spans 14 amino acids. Germline CDR1 SGHTA, CDR2 FQGNSA. CDR3 residues: CASSHPTLNEKLFF. The DNA for the CDR3 is TGTGCCAGCAGCCACCCGACACTTAATGAAAAACTGTTTTTT.

The genes are TRBV18 and TRBJ1-5; 7 bases agree with TRBD1. J was trimmed by 7 bases and V by 4 bases; bases with no gene match: 13. Germline V gene data show CDR1 as KGHSH and CDR2 as LQKENI. The CDR3 contains 16 residues. In DNA form, the CDR3 reads TGTGCCAGCTCACAGATTAACAGGGGAAGAGACCAGCCCCAGCATTTT. Amino acid sequence: CASSQINRGRDQPQHF.

This clone was counted only a few times. The J gene is TRBJ2-7, the V gene TRBV28; tentative D call: TRBD1 (5 bases). The CDR3 has 15 residues. Germline lookup yields CDR1 MDHEN and CDR2 SYDVKM. Trimming pared 11 bases from V and 0 bases from J, leaving 20 bases between. CDR3 region: CAGSTGGASSYEQYF. CDR3 bases: TGTGCCGGAAGTACAGGCGGTGCTAGCTCCTACGAGCAGTACTTC.

The CDR3 sequence is CASSIAGGSTEAFF. The CDR3 bases are TGTGCCAGTAGTATAGCAGGGGGGAGCACTGAAGCTTTCTTT. The chain links TRBV19 to TRBJ1-1, with TRBD1 identical over 7 bases. The V segment lost 1 base and the J segment 4 bases; nucleotides outside the gene matches: 3. This CDR3 region has 14 residues. Per the germline V gene, CDR1 is LNHDA and CDR2 is SQIVND (reference sequence).

The chain links TRBV27 to TRBJ2-1; 10 nucleotides line up with TRBD2. Trimming took 7 bases from V and 3 from J; bases not matched to a gene: 3. The CDR3 consists of 14 residues. The V gene's germline CDR1 is MNHEY and CDR2 SMNVEV (reference sequence). Here the CDR3 DNA reads TGTGCCAGCACCCGACTAGCGGGCTACAATGAGCAGTTCTTC. Its translation: CASTRLAGYNEQFF.